Sequencing of this TCR beta chain was carried out in a study of cytomegalovirus exposure and HLA in healthy donors. Study findings and constraints: For most TCR beta V segments, an earlier analysis put the productive rate at about 90% or about 30% of the time.

The PCR had 60 Vbeta and 13 Jbeta primers. Authors' data handling: Unique TCR beta chains totaled around 86 million in a later count, with 8.5 million to 12 million of them shared. Measured with immunoSEQ multiplex PCR; TCRdb has only the in-frame clones, and not every one. That table gives V, J and clone size, and the DNA gave D and trimming. The data show some 110,000 clones, over 60% seen once. This clone has only a few counts. Its antigen is not known. Germline V gene sequence: CDR1 KGHSH, CDR2 LQKENI. The V segment lost 2 bases and the J segment 4 bases; nucleotides outside the gene matches: 9. CDR3 size: 16 residues.

The clonotype originates from a woman younger than 30 in good health and CMV-seropositive. Sequencing was carried out using PBMCs. V gene TRBV18 combines with J gene TRBJ1-2, with 8 bases fitting TRBD1. DNA of the CDR3: TGTGCCAGCTCACCAGAGTCAGGGGGCTTGGGCTATGGCTACACCTTC. Protein: CASSPESGGLGYGYTF.